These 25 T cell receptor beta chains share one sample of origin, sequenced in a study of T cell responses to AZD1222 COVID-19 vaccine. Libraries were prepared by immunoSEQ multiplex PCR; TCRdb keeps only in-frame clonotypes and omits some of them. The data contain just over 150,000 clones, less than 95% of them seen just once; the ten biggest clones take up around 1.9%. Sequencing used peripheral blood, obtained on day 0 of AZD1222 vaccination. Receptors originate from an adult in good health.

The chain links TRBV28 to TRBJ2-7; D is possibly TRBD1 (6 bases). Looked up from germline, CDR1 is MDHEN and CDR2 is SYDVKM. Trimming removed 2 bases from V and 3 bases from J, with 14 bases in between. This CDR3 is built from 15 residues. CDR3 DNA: TGTGCCAGCAGTTTACCGCAACAGGGACACTACGAGCAGTACTTC. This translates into CASSLPQQGHYEQYF.

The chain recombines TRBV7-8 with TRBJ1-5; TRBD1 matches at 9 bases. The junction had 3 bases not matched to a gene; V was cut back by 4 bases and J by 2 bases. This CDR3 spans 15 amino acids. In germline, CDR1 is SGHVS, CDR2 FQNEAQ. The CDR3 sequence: CASSSRDRGNQPQHF. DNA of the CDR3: TGTGCCAGCAGCTCAAGGGACAGGGGCAATCAGCCCCAGCATTTT.

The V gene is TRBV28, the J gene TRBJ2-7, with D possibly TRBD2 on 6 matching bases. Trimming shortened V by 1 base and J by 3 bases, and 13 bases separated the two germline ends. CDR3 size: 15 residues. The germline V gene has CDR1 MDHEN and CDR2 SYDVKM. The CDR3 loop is CASSLSALANYEQYF. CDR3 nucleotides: TGTGCCAGCAGTTTATCGGCGCTAGCGAACTACGAGCAGTACTTC.

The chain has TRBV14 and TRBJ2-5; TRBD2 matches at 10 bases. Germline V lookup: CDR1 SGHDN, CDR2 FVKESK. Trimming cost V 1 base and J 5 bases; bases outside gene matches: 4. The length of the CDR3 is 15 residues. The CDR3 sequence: CASSQGLAGVETQYF. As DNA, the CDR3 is TGTGCCAGCAGCCAAGGGCTAGCGGGAGTTGAGACCCAGTACTTC.

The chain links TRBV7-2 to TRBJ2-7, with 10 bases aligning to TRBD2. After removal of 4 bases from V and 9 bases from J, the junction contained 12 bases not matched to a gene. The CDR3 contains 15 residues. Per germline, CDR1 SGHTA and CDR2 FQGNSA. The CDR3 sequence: CASSSIAGGGGGQYF. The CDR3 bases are TGTGCCAGCAGCTCTATAGCGGGAGGTGGTGGTGGGCAGTACTTC.

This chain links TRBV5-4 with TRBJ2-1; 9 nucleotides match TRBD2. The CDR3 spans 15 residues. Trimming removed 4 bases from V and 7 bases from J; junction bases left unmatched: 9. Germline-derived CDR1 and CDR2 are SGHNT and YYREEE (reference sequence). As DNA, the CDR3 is TGTGCCAGCAGCGATATAGCGGGAGTAAGGAATGAGCAGTTCTTC. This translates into CASSDIAGVRNEQFF.

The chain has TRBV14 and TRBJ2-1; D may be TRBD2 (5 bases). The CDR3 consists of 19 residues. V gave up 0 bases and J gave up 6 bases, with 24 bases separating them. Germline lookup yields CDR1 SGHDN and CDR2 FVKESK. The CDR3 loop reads CASSQDPPGSRARGNEQFF. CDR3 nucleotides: TGTGCCAGCAGCCAAGATCCGCCAGGATCGAGGGCGCGCGGCAATGAGCAGTTCTTC. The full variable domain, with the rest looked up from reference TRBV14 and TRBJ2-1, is EAGVTQFPSHSVIEKGQTVTLRCDPISGHDNLYWYRRVMGKEIKFLLHFVKESKQDESGMPNNRFLAERTGGTYSTLKVQPAELEDSGVYFCASSQDPPGSRARGNEQFFGPGTRLTVL.

The CDR3 DNA is TGTGCCAGTAGTATTCAAAGCTCTGGGGCCAACGTCCTGACTTTC. As protein: CASSIQSSGANVLTF. The V and J genes are TRBV19 and TRBJ2-6; no reliable D call. V lost 3 bases and J lost 0, with 6 bases in between. The germline CDR1 and CDR2 sequences are LNHDA and SQIVND (reference sequence). The CDR3 consists of 15 residues.

CDR3 protein: CASSPGTSEGETQYF. The CDR3 DNA reads TGTGCCAGCAGTCCGGGGACTAGCGAGGGGGAGACCCAGTACTTC. V gene TRBV28 combines with J gene TRBJ2-5; 10 positions match TRBD2. CDR3 length: 15 residues. Germline CDR1 is MDHEN and CDR2 is SYDVKM. V lost 5 bases and J lost 5; bases outside the gene matches: 8.

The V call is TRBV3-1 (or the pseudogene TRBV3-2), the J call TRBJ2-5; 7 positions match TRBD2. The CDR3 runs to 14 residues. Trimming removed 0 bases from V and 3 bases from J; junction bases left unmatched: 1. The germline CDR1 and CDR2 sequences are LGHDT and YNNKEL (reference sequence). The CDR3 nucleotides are TGTGCCAGCAGCCAAGAAGGGAGGGAAGAGACCCAGTACTTC. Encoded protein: CASSQEGREETQYF.

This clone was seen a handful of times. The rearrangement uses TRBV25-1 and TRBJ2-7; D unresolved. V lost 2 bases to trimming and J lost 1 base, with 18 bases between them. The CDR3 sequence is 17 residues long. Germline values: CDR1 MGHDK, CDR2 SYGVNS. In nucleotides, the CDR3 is TGTGCCAGCAGTGAAGTTCACCCCTCCGGGCAGTCCTACGAGCAGTACTTC. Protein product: CASSEVHPSGQSYEQYF.

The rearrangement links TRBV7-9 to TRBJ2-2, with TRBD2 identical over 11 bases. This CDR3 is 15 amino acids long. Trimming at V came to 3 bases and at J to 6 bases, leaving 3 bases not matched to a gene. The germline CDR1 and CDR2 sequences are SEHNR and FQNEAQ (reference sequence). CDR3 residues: CASSFGLAGSGELFF. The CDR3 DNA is TGTGCCAGCAGCTTCGGACTAGCGGGTTCCGGGGAGCTGTTTTTT.

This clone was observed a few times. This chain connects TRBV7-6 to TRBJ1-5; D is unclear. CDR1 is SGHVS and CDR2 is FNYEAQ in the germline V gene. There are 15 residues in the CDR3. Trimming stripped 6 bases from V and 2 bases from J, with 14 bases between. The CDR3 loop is CASSRGLGRNQPQHF. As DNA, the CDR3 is TGTGCCAGCAGTCGGGGTCTAGGGCGCAATCAGCCCCAGCATTTT.

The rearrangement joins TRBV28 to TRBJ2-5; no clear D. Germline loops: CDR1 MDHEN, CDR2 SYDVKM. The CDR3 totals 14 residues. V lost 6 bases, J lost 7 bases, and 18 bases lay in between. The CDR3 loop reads CASRGQSGTRTQYF. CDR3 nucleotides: TGTGCCAGCAGAGGTCAATCGGGCACCCGGACCCAGTACTTC.

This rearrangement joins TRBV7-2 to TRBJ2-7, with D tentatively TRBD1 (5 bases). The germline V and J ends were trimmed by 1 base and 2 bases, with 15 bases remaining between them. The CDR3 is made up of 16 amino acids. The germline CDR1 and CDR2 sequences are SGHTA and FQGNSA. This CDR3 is CASSLVGQGIPYEQYF. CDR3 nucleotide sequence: TGTGCCAGCAGCTTAGTTGGGCAGGGAATACCCTACGAGCAGTACTTC.

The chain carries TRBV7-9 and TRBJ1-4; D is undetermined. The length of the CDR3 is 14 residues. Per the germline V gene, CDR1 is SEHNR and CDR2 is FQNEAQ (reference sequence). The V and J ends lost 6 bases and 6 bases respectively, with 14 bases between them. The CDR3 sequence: CASSDTLGDEKLFF. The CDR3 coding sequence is TGTGCCAGCAGTGATACCCTCGGGGATGAAAAACTGTTTTTT. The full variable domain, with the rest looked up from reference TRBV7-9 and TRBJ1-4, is DTGVSQNPRHKITKRGQNVTFRCDPISEHNRLYWYRQTLGQGPEFLTYFQNEAQLEKSRLLSDRFSAERPKGSFSTLEIQRTEQGDSAMYLCASSDTLGDEKLFFGSGTQLSVL.

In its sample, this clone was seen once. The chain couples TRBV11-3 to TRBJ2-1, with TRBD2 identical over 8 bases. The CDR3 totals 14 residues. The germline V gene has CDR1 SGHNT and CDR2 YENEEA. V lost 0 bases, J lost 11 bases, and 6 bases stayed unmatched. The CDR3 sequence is CASSLDAQRGQQFF. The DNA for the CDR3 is TGTGCCAGCAGCTTAGATGCCCAGCGGGGGCAGCAGTTCTTC.

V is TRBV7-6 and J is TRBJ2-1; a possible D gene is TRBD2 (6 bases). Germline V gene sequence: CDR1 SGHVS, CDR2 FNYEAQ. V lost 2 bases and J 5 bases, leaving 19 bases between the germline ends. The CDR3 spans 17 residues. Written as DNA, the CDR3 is TGTGCCAGCAGCTTATCAATGATTAGCGGAAATAACAATGAGCAGTTCTTC. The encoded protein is CASSLSMISGNNNEQFF.

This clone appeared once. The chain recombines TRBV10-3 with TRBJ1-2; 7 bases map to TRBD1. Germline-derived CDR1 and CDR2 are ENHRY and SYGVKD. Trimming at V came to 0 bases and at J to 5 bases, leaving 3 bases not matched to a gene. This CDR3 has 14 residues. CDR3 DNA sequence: TGTGCCATCAGTGAGTCCGGGACAGCTTATGGCTACACCTTC. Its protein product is CAISESGTAYGYTF.

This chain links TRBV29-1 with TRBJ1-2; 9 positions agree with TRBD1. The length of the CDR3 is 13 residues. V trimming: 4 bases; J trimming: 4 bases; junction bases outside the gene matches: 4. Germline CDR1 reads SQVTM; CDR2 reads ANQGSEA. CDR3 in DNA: TGCAGCGTTGCACAGGGGGCTGGCTATGGCTACACCTTC. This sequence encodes CSVAQGAGYGYTF.

CDR3 nucleotides: TGTGCCATCGGACCAGGGGGTGATGAGCAGTTCTTC. It yields the protein CAIGPGGDEQFF. The chain uses TRBV10-3 and TRBJ2-1, with 7 bases aligning to TRBD1. CDR1 is ENHRY and CDR2 is SYGVKD in the germline V gene. V shed 8 bases and J 8 bases; nucleotides not matched to a gene: 6. This CDR3 is built from 12 residues.

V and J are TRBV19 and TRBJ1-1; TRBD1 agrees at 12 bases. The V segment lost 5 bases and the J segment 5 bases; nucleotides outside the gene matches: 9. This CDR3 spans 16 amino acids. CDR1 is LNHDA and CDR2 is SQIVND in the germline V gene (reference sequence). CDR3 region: CASSVPGQGAWTEAFF. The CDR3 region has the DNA TGTGCCAGTAGTGTCCCGGGACAGGGGGCTTGGACTGAAGCTTTCTTT.

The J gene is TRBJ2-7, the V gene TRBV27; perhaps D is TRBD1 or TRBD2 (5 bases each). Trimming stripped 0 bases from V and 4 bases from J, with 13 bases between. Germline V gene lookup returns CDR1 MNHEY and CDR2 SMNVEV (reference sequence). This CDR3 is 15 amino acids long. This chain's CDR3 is CASSLSGAGPYEQYF. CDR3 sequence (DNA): TGTGCCAGCAGTTTATCCGGGGCGGGCCCTTACGAGCAGTACTTC.

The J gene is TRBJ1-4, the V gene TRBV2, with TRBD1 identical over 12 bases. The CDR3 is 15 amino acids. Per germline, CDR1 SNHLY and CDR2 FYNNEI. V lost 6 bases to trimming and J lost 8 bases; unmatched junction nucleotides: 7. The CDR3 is CASSARDRGPEKLFF. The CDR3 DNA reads TGTGCCAGCAGCGCCAGGGACAGGGGGCCAGAAAAACTGTTTTTT.

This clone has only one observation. CDR3 region: CASSIGGSPFKVGEQYF. The CDR3 DNA sequence: TGTGCCAGTAGTATAGGCGGCAGCCCCTTCAAGGTGGGCGAGCAGTACTTC. The chain has TRBV19 and TRBJ2-7; D remains unclear. The V end was cut by 1 base, the J end by 6 bases, with 22 bases between. The germline gives CDR1 LNHDA, CDR2 SQIVND (reference sequence). The CDR3 is 17 amino acids.